What follows are 28 T cell receptor beta chains derived from one specimen sequenced in a study of PD-1 blockade in mismatch repair-deficient tumors. The protocol was immunoSEQ multiplex PCR, while the TCRdb copy is restricted to in-frame clones and leaves out a portion. The repertoire holds about 810 clones, with roughly 69% as singletons. Time point of the sample: archival surgical resection tumor tissue. This specimen consisted of primary tumor tissue, obtained from a patient treated with pembrolizumab. These receptors all stem from an adult with mismatch repair-deficient cancer.

This chain uses TRBV9 with TRBJ2-2; unclear D gene. The germline V gene has CDR1 SGDLS and CDR2 YYNGEE. V lost 0 bases and J 4 bases, leaving 1 base between the germline ends. The CDR3 has 12 amino acids. The CDR3 is CASSVATGELFF. The CDR3 DNA reads TGTGCCAGCAGCGTAGCCACCGGGGAGCTGTTTTTT.

The chain is built from TRBV15 and TRBJ1-5; 7 positions match TRBD1. Germline values: CDR1 LNHNV, CDR2 YYDKDF (reference sequence). The junction had 4 bases not matched to a gene; V was cut back by 5 bases and J by 3 bases. This CDR3 has 14 amino acids. CDR3 in DNA: TGTGCCACCAGCCCGACAGGGTACAATCAGCCCCAGCATTTT. Residues: CATSPTGYNQPQHF.

The rearrangement links TRBV10-1 to TRBJ2-5; TRBD2 aligns across 14 bases. The CDR3 sequence is 18 residues long. Germline V gene lookup returns CDR1 WNHNN and CDR2 SYGVQD (reference sequence). V lost 0 bases to trimming and J lost 5 bases; unmatched junction nucleotides: 8. In DNA form, the CDR3 reads TGCGCCAGCAGTGAGTCGATTGGGACTAGCGGGAGCGAGGAGACCCAGTACTTC. Amino acids: CASSESIGTSGSEETQYF.

Of note for this clone: Compared with germline, one end of the junction differs, possibly owing to a read error. The CDR3: CVSSLADRVYF. The CDR3 region has the DNA TGTGTCAGCAGCTTAGCGGACAGGGTTTACTTC. The chain has TRBV7-9 and TRBJ2-7, with TRBD1 matching over 8 bases. This CDR3 is 11 amino acids long. Germline loops: CDR1 SEHNR, CDR2 FQNEAQ (reference sequence). Based on the CDR3 plus reference TRBV7-9 and TRBJ2-7, the full variable domain is DTGVSQNPRHKITKRGQNVTFRCDPISEHNRLYWYRQTLGQGPEFLTYFQNEAQLEKSRLLSDRFSAERPKGSFSTLEIQRTEQGDSAMYLCVSSLADRVYFGPGTRLTVT.

The V and J genes are TRBV7-8 and TRBJ2-5; 9 bases align to TRBD1. J lost 1 base, V lost 5 bases, and 8 bases had no gene match. Germline loops: CDR1 SGHVS, CDR2 FQNEAQ. This CDR3 is 16 amino acids long. The CDR3 region is CASSPNVGQGQETQYF. DNA of the CDR3: TGTGCCAGCAGCCCTAATGTGGGACAGGGCCAAGAGACCCAGTACTTC.

The chain carries TRBV27 and TRBJ2-1; D possibly corresponds to TRBD1 (6 bases). Deletions cut 3 bases from V and 3 bases from J, with 9 bases between. Per the germline V gene, CDR1 is MNHEY and CDR2 is SMNVEV (reference sequence). CDR3 size: 14 residues. CDR3 nucleotides: TGTGCCAGCAGTTTGGACAGATACTACAATGAGCAGTTCTTC. It yields the protein CASSLDRYYNEQFF.

V gene TRBV18 combines with J gene TRBJ2-7, with D maybe TRBD2 (5 bases). V was trimmed by 4 bases and J by 0 bases, leaving 16 bases between them. Germline V CDR1 and CDR2: KGHSH, LQKENI. There are 16 residues in the CDR3. CDR3 loop: CASSLRSGRASYEQYF. The CDR3 DNA reads as TGTGCCAGCTCACTTCGGAGCGGAAGGGCCTCCTACGAGCAGTACTTC.

The rearrangement uses TRBV15 and TRBJ1-1; D is ambiguous. V was pared by 0 bases and J by 4 bases, with 12 bases between. The CDR3 has 15 residues. Germline assignment: CDR1 LNHNV and CDR2 YYDKDF (reference sequence). For the CDR3, the DNA is TGTGCCACCAGCAGAGATCTAATGAGGAGCACTGAAGCTTTCTTT. Translated: CATSRDLMRSTEAFF.

This clone was counted a few times. The chain is built from TRBV7-9 and TRBJ1-2, with a tentative D call TRBD1 (5 bases). CDR1 SEHNR and CDR2 FQNEAQ come from the germline V gene (reference sequence). The V gene lost 5 bases and the J gene lost 3 bases, with 10 bases spanning the gap. The CDR3 length is 13 residues. The CDR3 loop reads CASSPTGYYGYTF. CDR3 nucleotides: TGTGCCAGCAGCCCCACAGGATACTATGGCTACACCTTC.

V is TRBV6-4 and J is TRBJ1-4; the D is unclear. Germline V gene data show CDR1 as MRHNA and CDR2 as SNTAGT. There are 13 residues in the CDR3. Trimming took off 8 bases at V and 9 bases at J, with 16 bases between the two ends. The CDR3 protein is CASLGEVGKKLFF. In DNA form, the CDR3 reads TGTGCCAGCCTCGGGGAGGTGGGGAAAAAACTGTTTTTT.

This clone was counted between two and nine times. The rearrangement joins TRBV5-1 to TRBJ2-3; a possible D gene is TRBD2 (5 bases). The germline gives CDR1 SGHRS, CDR2 YFSETQ. CDR3 length equals 16 residues. V was clipped by 4 bases and J by 0 bases, with 15 bases between them. CDR3 bases: TGCGCCAGCAGCCGGGGAGTAGACTCTAGCACAGATACGCAGTATTTT. This translates into CASSRGVDSSTDTQYF. The full variable domain, its missing parts supplied by reference TRBV5-1 and TRBJ2-3, is KAGVTQTPRYLIKTRGQQVTLSCSPISGHRSVSWYQQTPGQGLQFLFEYFSETQRNKGNFPGRFSGRQFSNSRSEMNVSTLELGDSALYLCASSRGVDSSTDTQYFGPGTRLTVL.

This clone was observed a few times. The CDR3 sequence is CASSHQDGEKLFF. The CDR3 coding sequence is TGTGCCAGTAGTCATCAGGACGGGGAAAAACTGTTTTTT. The chain combines TRBV19 with TRBJ1-4, with no clear D. The CDR3 totals 13 residues. Germline CDR1 reads LNHDA; CDR2 reads SQIVND (reference sequence). Trimming took 5 bases from V and 8 from J, leaving 12 bases between them.

The J gene is TRBJ2-3, the V gene TRBV19; TRBD2 matches 8 bases. The CDR3 sequence is 13 residues long. The V gene's germline CDR1 is LNHDA and CDR2 SQIVND (reference sequence). With V trimmed by 6 bases and J by 2 bases, 1 base remained unmatched. CDR3: CASSGGVTDTQYF. CDR3 sequence (DNA): TGTGCCAGTAGCGGGGGGGTCACAGATACGCAGTATTTT. Supplemented by reference TRBV19 and TRBJ2-3, the full variable domain reads DGGITQSPKYLFRKEGQNVTLSCEQNLNHDAMYWYRQDPGQGLRLIYYSQIVNDFQKGDIAEGYSVSREKKESFPLTVTSAQKNPTAFYLCASSGGVTDTQYFGPGTRLTVL.

The J gene is TRBJ2-2, the V gene TRBV14; tentatively, D is TRBD1 (6 bases). V was shortened by 4 bases and J by 2 bases, with 17 bases between the two germline ends. This CDR3 comprises 17 residues. Germline V gene lookup returns CDR1 SGHDN and CDR2 FVKESK. CDR3 protein: CASSPFTYRANTGELFF. The CDR3 DNA is TGTGCCAGCAGCCCGTTTACTTACAGGGCCAACACCGGGGAGCTGTTTTTT. Variable domain in full (rest from reference TRBV14 and TRBJ2-2): EAGVTQFPSHSVIEKGQTVTLRCDPISGHDNLYWYRRVMGKEIKFLLHFVKESKQDESGMPNNRFLAERTGGTYSTLKVQPAELEDSGVYFCASSPFTYRANTGELFFGEGSRLTVL.

This clone was recorded once. The gene calls are TRBV19 and TRBJ1-1, with D unclear. V gave up 1 base and J gave up 8 bases, with 11 bases separating them. The CDR3 has 13 residues. Germline CDR1 LNHDA, CDR2 SQIVND (reference sequence). The CDR3 reads CASSIGVEAEAFF. Written as DNA, the CDR3 is TGTGCCAGTAGTATAGGGGTGGAGGCGGAAGCTTTCTTT.

This rearrangement joins TRBV2 to TRBJ2-5; TRBD2 is a possible D gene (6 bases). Germline CDR1 and CDR2: SNHLY and FYNNEI. V lost 8 bases and J 5 bases, leaving 18 bases between the germline ends. This CDR3 comprises 14 residues. CDR3 DNA: TGTGCCAGCGGGGAGGAGGGCAGAGGGGAGACCCAGTACTTC. Translated: CASGEEGRGETQYF.

Only a few counts were recorded for this clone. J is TRBJ2-3 and V is TRBV10-3; D uncertain. This CDR3 contains 15 residues. V was trimmed by 7 bases and J by 2 bases, leaving 16 bases between them. The germline V gene has CDR1 ENHRY and CDR2 SYGVKD. In nucleotides, the CDR3 is TGTGCCATCAACCCTCGTGGCGGAAACACAGATACGCAGTATTTT. Translated: CAINPRGGNTDTQYF.

This clone turned up a few times. The rearrangement joins TRBV5-8 to TRBJ2-7, with D possibly matching TRBD1 (5 bases). Germline V CDR1 and CDR2: SGHTS, YDEGEE. CDR3 length equals 15 residues. V shed 1 base and J shed 7 bases, with 18 bases lying between them. The CDR3 bases are TGTGCCAGCAGCTTGCTTGACAGAGCGCCGGCGGAGCAGTACTTC. It yields the protein CASSLLDRAPAEQYF.

The V and J genes are TRBV6-6 and TRBJ1-3, with D hard to call. The CDR3 covers 12 residues. Germline values: CDR1 MNHNY, CDR2 SVGAGI (reference sequence). Between the trimmed V and J ends, which lost 6 bases and 4 bases, there was a span of 7 bases. In DNA form, the CDR3 reads TGTGCCAGCAGACCTACCGGAAACACCATATATTTT. Translating gives CASRPTGNTIYF.

The chain uses TRBV7-8 and TRBJ2-1; D is uncertain. V was cut by 8 bases and J by 6 bases, with 14 bases left in between. This CDR3 has 13 amino acids. The germline V gene encodes CDR1 SGHVS and CDR2 FQNEAQ. CDR3 DNA: TGTGCCAGCGGAAGGAAACTGAGCAATGAGCAGTTCTTC. Amino acids: CASGRKLSNEQFF.

This rearrangement joins TRBV25-1 to TRBJ1-1; 7 nucleotides match TRBD1. V shed 2 bases, J shed 0 bases, and the junction held 3 bases outside the gene matches. Germline CDR1 reads MGHDK; CDR2 reads SYGVNS. This CDR3 has 15 amino acids. This chain's CDR3 is CASSEGDRVNTEAFF. CDR3 DNA: TGTGCCAGCAGTGAAGGTGACAGGGTGAACACTGAAGCTTTCTTT.

A single count supports this clone. The V and J genes are TRBV7-8 and TRBJ2-7; the D gene is possibly TRBD1 (6 bases). Trimming took off 5 bases at V and 4 bases at J, with 15 bases between the two ends. The V gene's germline CDR1 is SGHVS and CDR2 FQNEAQ. The length of the CDR3 is 14 residues. CDR3 nucleotides: TGTGCCAGCAGCGACCTTACAGGGATATACGAGCAGTACTTC. Translating gives CASSDLTGIYEQYF.

In DNA form, the CDR3 reads TGCAGCGCCCGACTAGCGGGAGCTAACAATGAGCAGTTCTTC. As protein: CSARLAGANNEQFF. This chain uses TRBV29-1 with TRBJ2-1; TRBD2 agrees at 12 bases. Per germline, CDR1 SQVTM and CDR2 ANQGSEA. CDR3 length: 14 amino acids. V dropped 7 bases and J dropped 5; count of bases not matched to a gene: 6.

CDR3 bases: TGTGCCAGCAGTGCCACTAGTGAGGGTGAGCAGTTCTTC. Its translation is CASSATSEGEQFF. The chain uses TRBV27 and TRBJ2-1; maybe TRBD2 (5 bases). This CDR3 is 13 amino acids long. Trimming took off 5 bases at V and 9 bases at J, with 14 bases between the two ends. The germline CDR1 and CDR2 sequences are MNHEY and SMNVEV (reference sequence).

The V gene is TRBV5-1, the J gene TRBJ1-2, with D possibly TRBD1 on 5 matching bases. Germline values: CDR1 SGHRS, CDR2 YFSETQ. This CDR3 is 15 amino acids long. The V and J ends lost 3 bases and 2 bases respectively, with 14 bases between them. Written as DNA, the CDR3 is TGCGCCAGCAGCTGGGGCAGGGTTGGGAACTATGGCTACACCTTC. The encoded protein is CASSWGRVGNYGYTF.

The chain carries TRBV6-5 and TRBJ1-2, with D unresolved. The ends were cut back, 6 bases at V and 2 bases at J, with 10 bases in the middle. CDR1 is MNHEY and CDR2 is SVGAGI in the germline V gene. This CDR3 spans 13 amino acids. This CDR3 is CASRVTENYGYTF. As DNA, the CDR3 is TGTGCCAGCAGGGTAACAGAGAACTATGGCTACACCTTC.

The rearrangement uses TRBV5-4 and TRBJ2-2; TRBD2 matches at 10 bases. This CDR3 spans 14 amino acids. The V gene's germline CDR1 is SGHNT and CDR2 YYREEE (reference sequence). The V segment lost 2 bases and the J segment 8 bases; nucleotides outside the gene matches: 3. The CDR3 DNA reads as TGTGCCAGCAGCTTAGGACTAGCGGCAGGGGAGCTGTTTTTT. Residues: CASSLGLAAGELFF.

This clone was observed a handful of times. The chain uses TRBV19 and TRBJ1-4; 7 bases map to TRBD1. The CDR3 has 14 residues. J was trimmed by 5 bases and V by 6 bases; bases with no gene match: 6. Germline V gives CDR1 LNHDA, CDR2 SQIVND (reference sequence). CDR3 residues: CASRTGTENEKLFF. The CDR3 DNA reads as TGTGCCAGTAGAACCGGGACAGAAAATGAAAAACTGTTTTTT.